The TCR beta chain under discussion was sequenced for a study of blood T cell repertoires in COVID-19. The germline V and J ends were trimmed by 7 bases and 4 bases, with 13 bases remaining between them. Germline lookup yields CDR1 ENHRY and CDR2 SYGVKD. The length of the CDR3 is 13 residues. This clone was seen repeatedly, ten times or more. The data were produced by immunoSEQ multiplex PCR, yet TCRdb's version contains in-frame clones alone and is incomplete. The table has around 200,000 clones, around 82% seen once. This chain joins TRBV10-3 and TRBJ1-2; D uncertain. The clonotype comes from a woman aged 40-49 years with active or convalescent COVID-19. Sequenced material: peripheral blood. CDR3 amino acids: CAITEVGSYGYTF. The CDR3 bases are TGTGCCATCACCGAGGTTGGGTCCTATGGCTACACCTTC.